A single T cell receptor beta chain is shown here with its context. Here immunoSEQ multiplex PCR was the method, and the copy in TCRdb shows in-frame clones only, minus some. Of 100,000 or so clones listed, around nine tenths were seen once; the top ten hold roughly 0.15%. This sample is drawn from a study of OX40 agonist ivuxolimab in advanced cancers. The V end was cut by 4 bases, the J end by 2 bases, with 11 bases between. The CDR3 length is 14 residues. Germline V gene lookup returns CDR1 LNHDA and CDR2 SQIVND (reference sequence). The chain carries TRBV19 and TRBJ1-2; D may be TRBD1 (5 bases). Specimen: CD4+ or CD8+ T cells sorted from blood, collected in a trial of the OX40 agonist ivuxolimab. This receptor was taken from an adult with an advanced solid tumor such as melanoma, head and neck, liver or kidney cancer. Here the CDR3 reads CASSRGIRNYGYTF. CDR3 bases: TGTGCCAGTAGTAGGGGGATAAGGAACTATGGCTACACCTTC. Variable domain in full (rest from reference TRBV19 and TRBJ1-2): DGGITQSPKYLFRKEGQNVTLSCEQNLNHDAMYWYRQDPGQGLRLIYYSQIVNDFQKGDIAEGYSVSREKKESFPLTVTSAQKNPTAFYLCASSRGIRNYGYTFGSGTRLTVV.